A single sample gave rise to the 30 T cell receptor beta chains below, sequenced in a study of T cells in Graves' hyperthyroidism and ophthalmopathy. Template material for amplifying TCR beta CDR3 regions consisted of RNA transcripts. HTBI primers were employed in a first-round RT-PCR of the TCR CDR3. TCRdb fed the multiplex PCR reads into MiXCR, producing one record per CDR3 protein. Altogether 500,000 to 650,000 distinct CDR3 sequences are present, over 15% being singletons, with the ten largest covering around 17%. Sample: blood. The receptors shown here come from a woman between 18 and 29 years old with Graves' ophthalmopathy.

Many counts were recorded for this clonotype. The chain uses TRBV28 and TRBJ1-5; 7 nucleotides align to TRBD1. The CDR3 has 15 amino acids. Germline values: CDR1 MDHEN, CDR2 SYDVKM. With V trimmed by 6 bases and J by 1 base, 6 bases remained unmatched. CDR3 in amino acids: CASRRQGLSNQPQHF. The CDR3 DNA is TGTGCCAGCAGAAGACAGGGACTCAGCAATCAGCCCCAGCATTTT.

The chain has TRBV5-4 and TRBJ2-2; D is possibly TRBD2 (6 bases). The V gene lost 4 bases and the J gene lost 6 bases, with 16 bases spanning the gap. The V gene's germline CDR1 is SGHNT and CDR2 YYREEE (reference sequence). The CDR3 covers 15 residues. Here the CDR3 reads CASSGGAGGAGELFF. CDR3 DNA sequence: TGTGCCAGCAGCGGAGGGGCCGGAGGGGCCGGGGAGCTGTTTTTT.

This clonotype came up many times. The V and J genes are TRBV30 and TRBJ1-2; D uncertain. Germline lookup yields CDR1 GTSNPN and CDR2 SVGIG (reference sequence). This CDR3 region has 15 residues. The V and J ends lost 0 bases and 7 bases respectively, with 18 bases between them. In DNA, the CDR3 is TGTGCCTGGAGTGTACGTGCAGCCCTAGCTTCTGGCTACACCTTC. This sequence encodes CAWSVRAALASGYTF.

The rearrangement uses TRBV29-1 and TRBJ1-2; D may be TRBD1 (5 bases). CDR1 and CDR2 from the germline V gene are SQVTM and ANQGSEA. The CDR3 length is 13 residues. With 7 bases removed from V and 1 base from J, the gap between germline ends came to 13 bases. In DNA form, the CDR3 reads TGCAGCGAATCGGCGGGGGTTAACTATGGCTACACCTTC. Amino acid sequence: CSESAGVNYGYTF.

Comment on this clonotype: A much larger clone differs from this one at a single base, so this may be a read error. V gene TRBV30 combines with J gene TRBJ2-2; D not resolved. The V end lost 5 bases, the J end lost 2 bases, and 27 bases lay between the germline ends. Germline CDR1 and CDR2: GTSNPN and SVGIG (reference sequence). This CDR3 comprises 19 residues. CDR3 nucleotides: TGTGCCTGGGGTTTGGTCCCCACGCTCTTCAATAGAAACACCGGGGAGCTGTTTTTT. This codes for CAWGLVPTLFNRNTGELFF.

Details on this clonotype: Since a much larger clone is just one base distant, this may be a read error. This chain uses TRBV5-4 with TRBJ1-1, with D uncertain. Germline CDR1 reads SGHNT; CDR2 reads YYREEE (reference sequence). This CDR3 comprises 13 residues. The CDR3 reads CASGLAINTEAFF. The CDR3 bases are TGCGCCAGCGGCTTGGCTATAAATACTGAAGCTTTCTTT.

The gene calls are TRBV29-1 and TRBJ1-2; 7 bases agree with TRBD1. This CDR3 spans 13 amino acids. Germline CDR1 reads SQVTM; CDR2 reads ANQGSEA. V lost 2 bases and J lost 10; bases outside the gene matches: 10. CDR3 residues: CSVEHGQGDDYTF. Written as DNA, the CDR3 is TGCAGCGTTGAACATGGGCAGGGGGATGACTACACCTTC.

This clonotype was seen at least ten times. This chain connects TRBV28 to TRBJ2-7, with 10 bases fitting TRBD2. The CDR3 has 19 amino acids. Germline CDR1 is MDHEN and CDR2 is SYDVKM. V was pared by 3 bases and J by 4 bases, with 18 bases of the junction left unmatched. CDR3 DNA: TGTGCCAGCAGTTTTGGGAGGGCCAGCGGGAGGGCCGGGAGATACGAGCAGTACTTC. Translating gives CASSFGRASGRAGRYEQYF.

The chain has TRBV20-1 and TRBJ2-1; D is perhaps TRBD1 or TRBD2 (5 bases each). Germline V gives CDR1 DFQATT, CDR2 SNEGSKA (reference sequence). This CDR3 is built from 15 residues. V was shortened by 8 bases and J by 1 base, with 18 bases between the two germline ends. The CDR3 region has the DNA TGCAGTCGCGCCGGGGCCAGGGAGTCCTACAATGAGCAGTTCTTC. Amino acids: CSRAGARESYNEQFF.

This clonotype came up many times. The CDR3, as DNA: TGTGCCAGCAGGAGACAATTCCTAGCTAACTATGGCTACACCTTC. This sequence encodes CASRRQFLANYGYTF. This chain connects TRBV28 to TRBJ1-2; D is unclear. Germline CDR1 reads MDHEN; CDR2 reads SYDVKM. Between the trimmed V and J ends, which lost 6 bases and 0 bases, there was a span of 14 bases. The CDR3 runs 15 residues.

This clonotype was detected many times. J is TRBJ1-1 and V is TRBV5-5; no firm D call. V lost 0 bases, J lost 0 bases, and 9 bases lay in between. The V gene's germline CDR1 is SGHKS and CDR2 YYEKEE (reference sequence). CDR3 length equals 15 residues. In nucleotides, the CDR3 is TGTGCCAGCAGCTTGGCCCGCGTTGTGAACACTGAAGCTTTCTTT. Its protein product is CASSLARVVNTEAFF. The variable domain in full, completed from reference TRBV5-5 and TRBJ1-1, reads DAGVTQSPTHLIKTRGQQVTLRCSPISGHKSVSWYQQVLGQGPQFIFQYYEKEERGRGNFPDRFSARQFPNYSSELNVNALLLGDSALYLCASSLARVVNTEAFFGQGTRLTVV.

Here the CDR3 DNA reads TGTGCCAGCAGTTATAGCGGGGGGGCCTCCTACAATGAGCAGTTCTTC. Its protein is CASSYSGGASYNEQFF. This chain connects TRBV6-2 or TRBV6-3 to TRBJ2-1, with TRBD2 matching 11 bases. The CDR3 spans 16 residues. Germline V gives CDR1 MNHEY, CDR2 SVGEGT. With 3 bases clipped from V and 0 bases from J, the junction kept 1 base outside the gene matches.

This clonotype was observed many times. The chain uses TRBV5-1 and TRBJ2-7, with unresolved D. This CDR3 region has 13 residues. V lost 4 bases, J lost 0 bases, and 8 bases lay in between. Germline loops: CDR1 SGHRS, CDR2 YFSETQ. The CDR3 here is CASSLDVSYEQYF. The CDR3 nucleotides read TGCGCCAGCAGCCTGGACGTCTCCTACGAGCAGTACTTC.

This clonotype turned up a few times. The CDR3 protein is CASSQIQVRARNYGYTF. CDR3 DNA: TGCGCCAGCAGCCAAATCCAGGTTCGGGCACGGAACTATGGCTACACCTTC. The V call is TRBV4-1, the J call TRBJ1-2, with D unclear. CDR3 size: 17 residues. V was cut by 2 bases and J by 2 bases, with 18 bases left in between. In germline, CDR1 is MGHRA, CDR2 YSYEKL.

The chain carries TRBV28 and TRBJ1-2; D is undetermined. The CDR3 is made up of 12 amino acids. V was cut by 4 bases and J by 2 bases, with 5 bases left in between. CDR1 and CDR2 (germline): MDHEN, SYDVKM. The CDR3 sequence: CASSSHNYGYTF. The DNA of the CDR3 is TGTGCCAGCAGTTCACACAACTATGGCTACACCTTC.

At least ten counts were recorded for this clonotype. The junction differs from germline at one of its ends, possibly a read error. The chain joins TRBV19 to TRBJ2-2; 8 bases are shared with TRBD2. This CDR3 is 14 amino acids long. Looked up from germline, CDR1 is LNHDA and CDR2 is SQIVND (reference sequence). As DNA, the CDR3 is TGTGCCAGCAGTACTAGCGGAAACACCGGGGAGCTGTTTTTT. This encodes CASSTSGNTGELFF.

Only a few counts were recorded for this clonotype. This chain links TRBV28 with TRBJ2-2; TRBD2 is a possible D gene (5 bases). The CDR3 runs 14 residues. With 7 bases removed from V and 7 bases from J, the gap between germline ends came to 16 bases. Germline CDR1 is MDHEN and CDR2 is SYDVKM. Here the CDR3 DNA reads TGTGCCAGCATAGACTACCCCGGTCACGGGGAGCTGTTTTTT. Amino acids: CASIDYPGHGELFF.

This clonotype was counted many times. The CDR3 here is CASSLSPQSSTDTQYF. As DNA, the CDR3 is TGTGCCAGCAGTTTATCGCCACAGTCTAGCACAGATACGCAGTATTTT. This rearrangement joins TRBV27 to TRBJ2-3, with unresolved D. Germline V lookup: CDR1 MNHEY, CDR2 SMNVEV (reference sequence). CDR3 size: 16 residues. Trimming cost V 0 bases and J 0 bases, with 10 bases left between them.

The chain carries TRBV7-9 and TRBJ2-3; tentatively, D is TRBD2 (5 bases). Trimming cost V 3 bases and J 2 bases, with 27 bases left between them. This CDR3 is 20 amino acids long. Germline CDR1 is SEHNR and CDR2 is FQNEAQ (reference sequence). CDR3 nucleotide sequence: TGTGCCAGCAGCTTTTTTGTAAACCAGCAGGCTAGCTTCTTCACAGATACGCAGTATTTT. Translation: CASSFFVNQQASFFTDTQYF.

This clonotype was seen ten or more times. The CDR3 coding sequence is TGTGCCAGCAGCCAAGCGTCTGAGACCCAGTACTTC. This translates into CASSQASETQYF. The chain carries TRBV3-1 and TRBJ2-5; no reliable D call. CDR3 length: 12 amino acids. Germline V lookup: CDR1 LGHDT, CDR2 YNNKEL (reference sequence). V lost 1 base to trimming and J lost 5 bases, with 5 bases between them.

The sample holds many counts of this clonotype. This chain links TRBV30 with TRBJ1-6; D not certain. Germline V gene data show CDR1 as GTSNPN and CDR2 as SVGIG (reference sequence). Trimming left V 0 bases short and J 6 bases short, with 18 bases between. The CDR3 extends over 17 amino acids. CDR3: CAWSVPPGGRVNSPLHF. In DNA form, the CDR3 reads TGTGCCTGGAGTGTCCCTCCCGGAGGGAGGGTTAATTCACCCCTCCACTTT.

This clonotype was observed at least ten times. The chain combines TRBV5-8 with TRBJ2-3; D might be TRBD2 (5 bases). The V gene's germline CDR1 is SGHTS and CDR2 YDEGEE. V was cut by 4 bases and J by 2 bases, with 8 bases left in between. The CDR3 runs 13 residues. This chain's CDR3 is CASSNGDTDTQYF. DNA for the CDR3: TGTGCCAGCAGCAACGGGGACACAGATACGCAGTATTTT.

This chain links TRBV5-6 with TRBJ1-4; TRBD1 is a possible D gene (6 bases). The CDR3 totals 16 residues. Germline values: CDR1 SGHDT, CDR2 YYEEEE. The V and J ends lost 0 bases and 4 bases respectively, with 13 bases between them. The CDR3 loop reads CASSLEGRQVNEKLFF. The CDR3 nucleotides read TGTGCCAGCAGCTTGGAAGGGAGACAGGTTAATGAAAAACTGTTTTTT. Variable domain in full (rest from reference TRBV5-6 and TRBJ1-4): DAGVTQSPTHLIKTRGQQVTLRCSPKSGHDTVSWYQQALGQGPQFIFQYYEEEERQRGNFPDRFSGHQFPNYSSELNVNALLLGDSALYLCASSLEGRQVNEKLFFGSGTQLSVL.

There are many counts of this clonotype. V usage is TRBV20-1 and J usage is TRBJ1-1, with TRBD1 identical over 10 bases. The CDR3 length is 19 residues. CDR1 and CDR2 from the germline V gene are DFQATT and SNEGSKA (reference sequence). V was clipped by 2 bases and J by 0 bases; unmatched bases: 15. This CDR3 reads CSARPTFSTGGVMNTEAFF. For the CDR3, the DNA is TGCAGTGCTAGACCAACCTTCTCGACAGGGGGCGTCATGAACACTGAAGCTTTCTTT.

This clonotype was counted ten times or more. This chain uses TRBV7-2 with TRBJ2-7, with TRBD1 matching 9 bases. This CDR3 has 15 residues. The germline V gene has CDR1 SGHTA and CDR2 FQGNSA. Germline trimming cut 6 bases from V and 3 bases from J; bases unmatched to any gene: 9. The CDR3 DNA reads as TGTGCCAGCAGTTTAACCACGACAGGGGGCTACGAGCAGTACTTC. Its translation is CASSLTTTGGYEQYF. The variable domain in full, with the rest retrieved from reference TRBV7-2 and TRBJ2-7, is GAGVSQSPSNKVTEKGKDVELRCDPISGHTALYWYRQSLGQGLEFLIYFQGNSAPDKSGLPSDRFSAERTGGSVSTLTIQRTQQEDSAVYLCASSLTTTGGYEQYFGPGTRLTVT.

The rearrangement links TRBV6-1 to TRBJ2-7; no definite D call. CDR3 length: 11 amino acids. Deletions cut 7 bases from V and 3 bases from J, with 7 bases between. Germline CDR1 MNHNS, CDR2 SASEGT. The CDR3 sequence: CASKGDYEQYF. The CDR3 nucleotides read TGTGCCAGCAAAGGTGACTACGAGCAGTACTTC.

Here the CDR3 DNA reads TGTGCCAGCAGTTTTTATCGGGGTATCCAGCCCCAGCATTTT. Protein sequence: CASSFYRGIQPQHF. The chain uses TRBV28 and TRBJ1-5; D is uncertain. The length of the CDR3 is 14 residues. Trimming pared 3 bases from V and 7 bases from J, leaving 13 bases between. Germline V gives CDR1 MDHEN, CDR2 SYDVKM.

The CDR3 loop is CSVDNDRGYEQYF. DNA of the CDR3: TGCAGCGTGGACAATGACAGGGGCTACGAGCAGTACTTC. V is TRBV29-1 and J is TRBJ2-7, with 8 positions matching TRBD1. The V gene end was trimmed by 6 bases and the J gene end by 3 bases; junction bases not matched to a gene: 7. CDR1 is SQVTM and CDR2 is ANQGSEA in the germline V gene. The CDR3 has 13 residues.

This clonotype was seen many times. This may stem from a read error, because a much larger clone lies one nucleotide away. The chain joins TRBV27 to TRBJ1-2; 7 bases map to TRBD1. The CDR3 length is 13 residues. V gave up 4 bases and J gave up 4 bases; unmatched junction bases: 3. CDR1 is MNHEY, CDR2 SMNVEV, per germline (reference sequence). The CDR3 loop is CASSWGQSYGYTF. In DNA, the CDR3 is TGTGCCAGCAGTTGGGGACAGAGCTATGGCTACACCTTC.

The chain recombines TRBV29-1 with TRBJ2-1; possibly TRBD2 for D (6 bases). CDR1 and CDR2 from the germline V gene are SQVTM and ANQGSEA. Between the trimmed V and J ends, which lost 4 bases and 1 base, there was a span of 11 bases. The CDR3 sequence is 14 residues long. CDR3 residues: CSVARDSSYNEQFF. The CDR3 nucleotides are TGCAGCGTTGCCCGGGACTCTTCCTACAATGAGCAGTTCTTC.